This T cell receptor (beta chain) was identified during a study of blood T cell repertoires in COVID-19. Study at large: Samples of COVID-19 (acute and convalescent) were obtained from the United States, Italy and Spain.

Germline CDR1 LGHDT, CDR2 YNNKEL (reference sequence). Trimming removed 4 bases at V and 5 bases at J, with 16 bases between. This CDR3 region has 15 residues. Sequencing was performed with immunoSEQ multiplex PCR; in TCRdb, only in-frame clones are kept and a portion is missing. Of roughly 430,000 clones in the sample, roughly 90% were seen once. The receptor comes from a woman between 40 and 50 years old with acute COVID-19. Material for sequencing was PBMCs or T cells enriched from blood (not recorded which). The chain employs TRBV3-1 (or the pseudogene TRBV3-2) and TRBJ2-3; D might be TRBD2 (7 bases). The CDR3 DNA sequence: TGTGCCAGCAGCCCCCGGGGGGCCCTCGGAGATACGCAGTATTTT. Amino acids: CASSPRGALGDTQYF.